The rows below give T cell receptor beta chains drawn from one sample of a study of control samples from healthy donors and cancer patients. Measured with immunoSEQ multiplex PCR; TCRdb has only the in-frame clones, and not every one. The sample has 110,000 to 150,000 clones, just under 95% seen once; the top ten hold about 11%. The sequencing sample was made of blood. These receptors originate from a man in his thirties or forties in good health. CDR3s include the opening cysteine and the closing phenylalanine or tryptophan.

>14|TRBV19
CATQRGGTGNTIYF
>15|TRBV5-5
CASSLLGTASYEQYF
>15|TRBV28
CASSPTGNLGQPQHF
>13|TRBV29-1
CSVGPGANYGYTF
>13|TRBV30
CAWSINRGAGYTF
>14|TRBV5-4
CASSSGLASGEQYF
>15|TRBV30
CAWSYGNGRYNEQFF
>17|TRBV28
CASSLRQDFLFTYEQYF
>17|TRBV18
CASSPLDPRLAGNEQFF
>15|TRBV29-1
CSVDFLGQVNTEAFF
>14|TRBV20-1
CSASLAETQETQYF
>12|TRBV19
CASGQGASPLHF
>13|TRBV19
CASSNGHSYEQYF
>13|TRBV27
CASRLAGTYEQYF
>15|TRBV19
CASKMKGTVNTEAFF
>10|TRBV6-1
CASSEVRQYF
>16|TRBV6-1
CASSELDRVLADTQYF
>15|TRBV30
CAWASGRLDTGELFF
>15|TRBV11-2
CASSQSGTGLYEQYF
>12|TRBV15
CATSLRDNEQFF
>13|TRBV2
CTSSTGPVYGYTF
>13|TRBV25-1
CASSLQWTGELFF
>14|TRBV20-1
CSASARGINQPQHF
>15|TRBV30
CAWRHSGQGHQPQHF
>14|TRBV27
CASSLYGPNYGYTF
>14|TRBV10-3
CAISEVKRPGELFF
>13|TRBV28
CASSRGTENIQYF
>12|TRBV28
CASSLTGGGYTF